This TCR beta chain stems from a study of identical twins. This CDR3 region has 13 residues. Trimming took 4 bases from V and 4 from J, leaving 10 bases between them. Germline-derived CDR1 and CDR2 are SGHVS and FQNEAQ. This clonotype was detected a few times. TCRdb processed the 5' RACE reads anew with MiXCR; each CDR3 protein has one entry. This table has 200,000 to 250,000 distinct CDR3 sequences, more than 9% appearing once. V usage is TRBV7-8 and J usage is TRBJ2-5; D tentatively reads TRBD1 or TRBD2 (5 bases each). Sequencing was done on a sample of memory T cells sorted from blood. This TCR was recovered from a man in his forties or fifties in good health. The CDR3 protein is CASSWGTVETQYF. CDR3 sequence (DNA): TGTGCCAGCAGCTGGGGGACCGTAGAGACCCAGTACTTC.